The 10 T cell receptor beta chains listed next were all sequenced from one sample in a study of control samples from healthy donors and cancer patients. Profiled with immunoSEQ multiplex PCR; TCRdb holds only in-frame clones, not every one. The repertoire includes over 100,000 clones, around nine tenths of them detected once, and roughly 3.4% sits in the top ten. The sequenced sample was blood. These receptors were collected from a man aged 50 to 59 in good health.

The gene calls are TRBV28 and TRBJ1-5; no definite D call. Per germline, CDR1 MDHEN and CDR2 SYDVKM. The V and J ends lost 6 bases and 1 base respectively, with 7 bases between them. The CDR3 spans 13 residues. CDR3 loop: CASSLQSNQPQHF. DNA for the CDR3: TGTGCCAGCAGCCTACAGAGCAATCAGCCCCAGCATTTT.

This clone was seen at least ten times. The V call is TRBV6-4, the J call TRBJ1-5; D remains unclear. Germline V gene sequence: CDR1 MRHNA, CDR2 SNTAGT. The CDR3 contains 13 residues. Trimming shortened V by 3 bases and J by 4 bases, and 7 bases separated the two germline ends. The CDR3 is CASSEDENQPQHF. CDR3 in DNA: TGTGCCAGCAGTGAAGACGAAAATCAGCCCCAGCATTTT.

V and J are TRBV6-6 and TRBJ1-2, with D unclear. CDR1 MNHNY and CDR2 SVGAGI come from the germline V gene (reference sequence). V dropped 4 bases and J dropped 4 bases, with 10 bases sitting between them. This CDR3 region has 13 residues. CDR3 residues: CASSWSPSYGYTF. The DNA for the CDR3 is TGTGCCAGCAGTTGGTCGCCGAGCTATGGCTACACCTTC.

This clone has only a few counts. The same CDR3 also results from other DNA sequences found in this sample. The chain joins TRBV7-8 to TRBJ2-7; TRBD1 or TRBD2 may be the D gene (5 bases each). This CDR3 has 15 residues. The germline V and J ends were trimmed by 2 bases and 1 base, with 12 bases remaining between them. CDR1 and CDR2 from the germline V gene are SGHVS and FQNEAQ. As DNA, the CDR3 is TGTGCCAGCAGCTTATACCAGGGACCTTCCTACGAGCAGTACTTC. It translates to CASSLYQGPSYEQYF.

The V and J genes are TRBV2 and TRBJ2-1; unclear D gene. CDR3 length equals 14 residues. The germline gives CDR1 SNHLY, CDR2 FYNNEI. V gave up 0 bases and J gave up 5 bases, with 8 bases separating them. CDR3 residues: CASSEALLDNEQFF. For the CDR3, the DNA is TGTGCCAGCAGTGAAGCGCTATTGGACAATGAGCAGTTCTTC. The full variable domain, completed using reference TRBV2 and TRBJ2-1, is EPEVTQTPSHQVTQMGQEVILRCVPISNHLYFYWYRQILGQKVEFLVSFYNNEISEKSEIFDDQFSVERPDGSNFTLKIRSTKLEDSAMYFCASSEALLDNEQFFGPGTRLTVL.

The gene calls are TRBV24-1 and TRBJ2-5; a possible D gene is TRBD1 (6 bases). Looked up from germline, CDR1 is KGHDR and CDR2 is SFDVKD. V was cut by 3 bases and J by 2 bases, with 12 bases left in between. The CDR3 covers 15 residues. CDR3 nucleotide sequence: TGTGCCACCAGTGATGCCCGGGACACACAAGAGACCCAGTACTTC. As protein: CATSDARDTQETQYF.

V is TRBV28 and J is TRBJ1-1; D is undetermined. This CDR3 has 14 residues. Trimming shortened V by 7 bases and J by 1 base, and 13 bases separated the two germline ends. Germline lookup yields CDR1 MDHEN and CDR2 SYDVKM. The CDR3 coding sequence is TGTGCCAGCATCTCACGGGCCGAGAACACTGAAGCTTTCTTT. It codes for CASISRAENTEAFF.

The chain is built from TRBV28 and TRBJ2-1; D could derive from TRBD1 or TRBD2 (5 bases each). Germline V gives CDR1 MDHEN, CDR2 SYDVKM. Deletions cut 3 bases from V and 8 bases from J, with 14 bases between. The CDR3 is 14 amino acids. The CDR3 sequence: CASSFWTNSDEQFF. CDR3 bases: TGTGCCAGCAGTTTTTGGACAAATAGCGATGAGCAGTTCTTC.

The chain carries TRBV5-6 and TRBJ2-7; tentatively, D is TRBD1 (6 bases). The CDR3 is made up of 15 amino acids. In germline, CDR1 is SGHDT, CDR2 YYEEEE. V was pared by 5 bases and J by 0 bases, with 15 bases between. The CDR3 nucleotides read TGTGCCAGCAGAGACCGACAGGCAGACTCCTACGAGCAGTACTTC. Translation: CASRDRQADSYEQYF.

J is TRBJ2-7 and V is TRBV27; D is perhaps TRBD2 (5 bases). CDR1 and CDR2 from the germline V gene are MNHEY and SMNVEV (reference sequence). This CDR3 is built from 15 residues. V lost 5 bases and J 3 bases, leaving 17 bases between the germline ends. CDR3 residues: CASSTTWVSVYEQYF. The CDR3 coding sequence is TGTGCCAGCAGTACAACCTGGGTTAGCGTCTACGAGCAGTACTTC.